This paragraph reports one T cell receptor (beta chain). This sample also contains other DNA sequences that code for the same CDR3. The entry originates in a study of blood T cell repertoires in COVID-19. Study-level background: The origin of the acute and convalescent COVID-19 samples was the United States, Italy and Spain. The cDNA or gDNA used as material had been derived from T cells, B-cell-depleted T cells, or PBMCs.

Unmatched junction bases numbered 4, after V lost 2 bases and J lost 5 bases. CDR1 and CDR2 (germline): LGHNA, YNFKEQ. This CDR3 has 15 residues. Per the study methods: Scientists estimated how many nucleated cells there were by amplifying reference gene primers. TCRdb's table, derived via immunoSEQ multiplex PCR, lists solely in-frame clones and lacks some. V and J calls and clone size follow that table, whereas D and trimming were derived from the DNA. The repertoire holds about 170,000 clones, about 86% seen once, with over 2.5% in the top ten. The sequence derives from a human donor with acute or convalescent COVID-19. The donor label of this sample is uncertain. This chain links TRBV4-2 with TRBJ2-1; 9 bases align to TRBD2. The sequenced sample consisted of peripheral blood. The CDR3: CASSQSLAGNNEQFF. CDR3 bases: TGTGCCAGCAGCCAATCACTAGCGGGCAACAATGAGCAGTTCTTC.